This TCR beta chain was sequenced for a study of cytomegalovirus exposure and HLA in healthy donors. 13 Jbeta primers and 60 Vbeta primers were used for the PCR. Methods used by the authors: An analysis that came later counted some 85 million unique TCR beta chains, approximately 11 million shared. The repertoire was sequenced with immunoSEQ multiplex PCR; TCRdb's copy has only in-frame clones and lacks some. D and trimming come from the DNA, and the V and J calls and clone size come from that table. The sample gives roughly 100,000 clones, roughly three quarters of which show up once; about a tenth is in the top ten. Findings and limits, study-wide: When presence/absence was analysed, sequencing depth was taken to be roughly uniform across donors.

Donors likely had unrecorded immune exposures despite being nominally healthy when sampled. Notes on this clone: Its antigen is not identified.

The TCR comes from a young woman in good health and CMV-seropositive. The sample consisted of PBMCs.

The CDR3 region is CASSQDGGGETQYF. DNA for the CDR3: TGCGCCAGCAGCCAAGACGGAGGTGGGGAGACCCAGTACTTC. The chain links TRBV4-1 to TRBJ2-5; TRBD2 is a possible D gene (5 bases). The germline CDR1 and CDR2 sequences are MGHRA and YSYEKL. The ends were cut back, 0 bases at V and 5 bases at J, with 10 bases in the middle. CDR3 size: 14 residues.